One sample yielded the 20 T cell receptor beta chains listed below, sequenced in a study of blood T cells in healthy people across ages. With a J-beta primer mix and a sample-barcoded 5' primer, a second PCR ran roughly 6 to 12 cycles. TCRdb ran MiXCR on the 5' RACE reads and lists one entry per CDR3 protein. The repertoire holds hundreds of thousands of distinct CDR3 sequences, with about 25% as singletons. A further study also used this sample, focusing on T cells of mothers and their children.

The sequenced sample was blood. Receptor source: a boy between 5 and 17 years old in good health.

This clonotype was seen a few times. The CDR3 bases are TGTGCCAGCAGCTTAAATAGCGGGAGGGCCAATGAGCAGTTCTTC. Protein sequence: CASSLNSGRANEQFF. The chain is built from TRBV7-3 and TRBJ2-1; TRBD2 agrees at 11 bases. The CDR3 consists of 15 residues. Germline values: CDR1 SGHTA, CDR2 FQGTGA. With 1 base clipped from V and 6 bases from J, the junction kept 2 bases outside the gene matches.

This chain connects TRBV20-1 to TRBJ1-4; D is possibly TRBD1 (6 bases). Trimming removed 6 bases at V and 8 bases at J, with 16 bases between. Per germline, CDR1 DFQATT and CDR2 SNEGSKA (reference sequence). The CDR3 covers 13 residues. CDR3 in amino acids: CSATFRGGEKLFF. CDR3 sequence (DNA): TGCAGTGCCACCTTCAGGGGTGGCGAAAAACTGTTTTTT.

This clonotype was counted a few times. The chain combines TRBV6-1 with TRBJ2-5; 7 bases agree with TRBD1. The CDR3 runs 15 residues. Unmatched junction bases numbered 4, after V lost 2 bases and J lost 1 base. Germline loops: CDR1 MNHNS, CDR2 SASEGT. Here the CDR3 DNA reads TGTGCCAGCAGTGAACCGGGACAGTCCCAAGAGACCCAGTACTTC. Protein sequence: CASSEPGQSQETQYF.

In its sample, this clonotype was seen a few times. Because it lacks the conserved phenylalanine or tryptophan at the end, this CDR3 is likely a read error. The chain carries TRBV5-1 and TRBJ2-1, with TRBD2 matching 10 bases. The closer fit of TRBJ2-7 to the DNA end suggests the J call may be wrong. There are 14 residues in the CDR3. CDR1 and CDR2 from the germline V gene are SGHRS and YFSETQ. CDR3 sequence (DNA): TGCGCCAGCAGCGAGCGGGAGGGATACGACGAGCAGTACCTC. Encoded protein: CASSEREGYDEQYL.

The CDR3 spells CASSMGQDYEQYF. The CDR3, as DNA: TGTGCCAGCAGTATGGGACAGGACTACGAGCAGTACTTC. J is TRBJ2-7 and V is TRBV27, with 8 bases lining up with TRBD1. Trimming cost V 5 bases and J 3 bases; bases outside gene matches: 3. The CDR3 is 13 residues long. Germline V gene data show CDR1 as MNHEY and CDR2 as SMNVEV (reference sequence).

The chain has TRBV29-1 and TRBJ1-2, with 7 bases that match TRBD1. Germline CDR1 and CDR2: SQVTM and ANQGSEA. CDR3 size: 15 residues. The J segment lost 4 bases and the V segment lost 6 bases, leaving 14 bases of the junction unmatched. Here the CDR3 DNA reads TGCAGCGTCCCGCATGAGGGACAGTTACTCTATGGCTACACCTTC. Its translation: CSVPHEGQLLYGYTF.

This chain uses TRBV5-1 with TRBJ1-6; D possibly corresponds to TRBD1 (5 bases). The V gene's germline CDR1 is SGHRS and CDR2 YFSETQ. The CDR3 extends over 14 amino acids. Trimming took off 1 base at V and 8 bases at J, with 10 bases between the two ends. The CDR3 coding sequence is TGCGCCAGCAGCTTGTCGGCGACAGATTCACCCCTCCACTTT. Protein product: CASSLSATDSPLHF.

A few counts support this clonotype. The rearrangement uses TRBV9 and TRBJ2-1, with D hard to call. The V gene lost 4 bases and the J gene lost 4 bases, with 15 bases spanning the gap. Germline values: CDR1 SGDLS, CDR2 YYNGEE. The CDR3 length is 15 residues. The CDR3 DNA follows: TGTGCCAGCAGCCCCGGACGGGTGCAGTACAATGAGCAGTTCTTC. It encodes CASSPGRVQYNEQFF.

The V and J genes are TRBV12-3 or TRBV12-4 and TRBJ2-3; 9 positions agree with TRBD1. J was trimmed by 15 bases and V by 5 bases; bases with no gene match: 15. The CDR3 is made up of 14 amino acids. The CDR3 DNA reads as TGTGCCAGCAGTGACAGGGGGTACGCAGATACGGAATATTTT. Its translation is CASSDRGYADTEYF.

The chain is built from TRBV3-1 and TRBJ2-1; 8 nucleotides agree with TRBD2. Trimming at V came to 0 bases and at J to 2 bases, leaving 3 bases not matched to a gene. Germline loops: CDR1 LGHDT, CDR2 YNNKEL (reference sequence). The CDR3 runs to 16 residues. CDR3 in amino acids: CASSQEFGGAYNEQFF. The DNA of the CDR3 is TGTGCCAGCAGCCAAGAGTTCGGGGGGGCCTACAATGAGCAGTTCTTC.

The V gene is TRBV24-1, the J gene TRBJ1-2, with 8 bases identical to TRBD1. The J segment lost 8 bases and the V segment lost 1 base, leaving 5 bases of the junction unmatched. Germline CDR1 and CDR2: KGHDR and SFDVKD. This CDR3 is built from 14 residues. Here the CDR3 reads CATSDFSGGLGYTF. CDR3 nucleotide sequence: TGTGCCACCAGTGATTTCTCAGGGGGCCTCGGCTACACCTTC.

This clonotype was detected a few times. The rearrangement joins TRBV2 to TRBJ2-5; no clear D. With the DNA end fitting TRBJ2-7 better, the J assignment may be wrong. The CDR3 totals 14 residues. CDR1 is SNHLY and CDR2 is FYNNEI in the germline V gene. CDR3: CASTRYQNSYEQYF. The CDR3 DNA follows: TGTGCCAGCACTAGATACCAGAACTCCTACGAGCAGTACTTC.

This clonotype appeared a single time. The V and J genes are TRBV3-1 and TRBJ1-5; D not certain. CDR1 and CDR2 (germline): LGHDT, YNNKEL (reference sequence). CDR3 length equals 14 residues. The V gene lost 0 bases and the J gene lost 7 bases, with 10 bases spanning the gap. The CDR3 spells CASSQDTFSQPQHF. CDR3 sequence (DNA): TGTGCCAGCAGCCAAGATACCTTCTCCCAGCCCCAGCATTTT.

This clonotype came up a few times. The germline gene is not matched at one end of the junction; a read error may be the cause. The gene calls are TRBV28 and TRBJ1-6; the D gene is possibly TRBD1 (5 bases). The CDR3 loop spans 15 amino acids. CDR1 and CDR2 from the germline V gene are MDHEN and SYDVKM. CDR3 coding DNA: TGTGTCAGCAGAAAAAGGGACGGGGGAGGTTCACCCCTCCACTTT. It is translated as CVSRKRDGGGSPLHF.

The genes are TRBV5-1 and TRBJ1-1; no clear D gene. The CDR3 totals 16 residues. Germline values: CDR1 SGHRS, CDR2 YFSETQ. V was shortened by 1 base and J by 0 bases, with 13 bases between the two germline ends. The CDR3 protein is CASSLREGRVNTEAFF. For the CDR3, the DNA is TGCGCCAGCAGCTTGCGGGAGGGCAGAGTGAACACTGAAGCTTTCTTT.

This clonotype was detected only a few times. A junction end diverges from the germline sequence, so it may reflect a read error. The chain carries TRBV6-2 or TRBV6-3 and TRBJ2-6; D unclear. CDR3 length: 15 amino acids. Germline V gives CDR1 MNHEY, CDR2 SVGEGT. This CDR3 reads CASSYTNSEANVLTF. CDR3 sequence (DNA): TGTGCCAGCAGTTACACTAACTCTGAGGCCAACGTCCTGACTTTC.

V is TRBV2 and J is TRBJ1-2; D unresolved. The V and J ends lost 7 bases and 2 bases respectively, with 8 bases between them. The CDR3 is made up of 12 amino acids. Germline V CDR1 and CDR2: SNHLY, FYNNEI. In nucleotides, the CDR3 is TGTGCCAGCACGCTTGCGAACTATGGCTACACCTTC. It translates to CASTLANYGYTF.

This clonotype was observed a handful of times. Written as DNA, the CDR3 is TGTGCCAGCACCAACCTCGGCGCGACCTACGAGCAGTACTTC. Translating gives CASTNLGATYEQYF. This rearrangement joins TRBV6-5 to TRBJ2-5; the D is unclear. The J call is doubtful: the DNA matches TRBJ2-7 better. Germline assignment: CDR1 MNHEY and CDR2 SVGAGI. This CDR3 has 14 amino acids.

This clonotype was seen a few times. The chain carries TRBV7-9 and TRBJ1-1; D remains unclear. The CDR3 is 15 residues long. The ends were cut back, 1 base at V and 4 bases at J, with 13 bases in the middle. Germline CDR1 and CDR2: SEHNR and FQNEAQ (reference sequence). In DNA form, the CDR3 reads TGTGCCAGCAGCTTAGACGGCGGGTTCGGCACTGAAGCTTTCTTT. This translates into CASSLDGGFGTEAFF.

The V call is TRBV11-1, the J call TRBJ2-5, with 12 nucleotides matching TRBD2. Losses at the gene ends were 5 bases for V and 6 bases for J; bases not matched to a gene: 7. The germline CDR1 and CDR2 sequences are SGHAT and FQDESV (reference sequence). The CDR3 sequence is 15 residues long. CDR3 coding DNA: TGTGCCAGCAGCCCCTGGACTAGCGGGACCAAGACCCAGTACTTC. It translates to CASSPWTSGTKTQYF.